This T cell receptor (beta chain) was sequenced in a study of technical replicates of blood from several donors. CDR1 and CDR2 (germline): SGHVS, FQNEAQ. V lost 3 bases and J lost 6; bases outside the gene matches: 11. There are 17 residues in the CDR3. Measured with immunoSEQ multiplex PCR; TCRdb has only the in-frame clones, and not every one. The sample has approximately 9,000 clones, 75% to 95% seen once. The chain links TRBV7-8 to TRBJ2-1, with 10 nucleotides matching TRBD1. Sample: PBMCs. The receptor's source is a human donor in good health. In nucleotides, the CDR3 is TGTGCCAGCAGCTTCGTTGCCGGGACAGGGGCCGTCAATGAGCAGTTCTTC. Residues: CASSFVAGTGAVNEQFF.